This paragraph reports one T cell receptor (beta chain). The data derive from a study of blood T cell repertoires in COVID-19. Study context: Some COVID-19 samples were acute and others convalescent; all came from the United States, Italy and Spain. Sources were T cells, B-cell-depleted T cells, or PBMCs; the material itself was cDNA or gDNA.

The V gene lost 0 bases and the J gene lost 6 bases, with 9 bases spanning the gap. Germline CDR1 is SGHRS and CDR2 is YFSETQ. The CDR3 spans 13 residues. How the authors handled the data: Scientists estimated how many nucleated cells there were by amplifying reference gene primers. The protocol was immunoSEQ multiplex PCR, while the TCRdb copy is restricted to in-frame clones and leaves out a portion. V and J calls and clone size are as listed in that table; D and trimming were resolved from the DNA. This sample carries under 150,000 clones, approximately 80% of them seen once, and the ten largest clones take 20% to 25%.

The TCR originated in a human donor in a cohort sampled during active COVID-19. Sequencing input: peripheral blood. The chain links TRBV5-1 to TRBJ1-1, with D possibly matching TRBD1 (6 bases). For the CDR3, the DNA is TGCGCCAGCAGCTTGGGTCAGGGGTCTGAAGCTTTCTTT. Amino acids: CASSLGQGSEAFF. Filled out from reference TRBV5-1 and TRBJ1-1, the complete variable domain reads KAGVTQTPRYLIKTRGQQVTLSCSPISGHRSVSWYQQTPGQGLQFLFEYFSETQRNKGNFPGRFSGRQFSNSRSEMNVSTLELGDSALYLCASSLGQGSEAFFGQGTRLTVV.